The sequence of this TCR beta chain was determined in a study of neurological immune-mediated disorders. General study points: The repertoires of 18 of 34 multiple sclerosis patients fell into one related-CDR3 cluster (a possible signature) under phylogenetic grouping.

In this sample, this clonotype turned up many times. Its antigen remains unidentified. There are 15 residues in the CDR3. Trimming took 5 bases from V and 0 from J, leaving 13 bases between them. Germline values: CDR1 SEHNR, CDR2 FQNEAQ (reference sequence). The cDNA came from 5'RACE with 10-nucleotide random UMIs. TCRdb recomputed calls from the 5' RACE reads with MiXCR, one row per CDR3 protein. The sample holds more than 45,000 distinct CDR3 sequences, about 3.5% seen once. The TCR comes from a man between 40 and 49 years old with multiple sclerosis. The specimen was PBMCs. V is TRBV7-9 and J is TRBJ1-1, with D possibly matching TRBD1 (6 bases). CDR3 residues: CASSTQDSLNTEAFF. As DNA, the CDR3 is TGTGCCAGCAGCACTCAGGACAGTTTGAACACTGAAGCTTTCTTT.